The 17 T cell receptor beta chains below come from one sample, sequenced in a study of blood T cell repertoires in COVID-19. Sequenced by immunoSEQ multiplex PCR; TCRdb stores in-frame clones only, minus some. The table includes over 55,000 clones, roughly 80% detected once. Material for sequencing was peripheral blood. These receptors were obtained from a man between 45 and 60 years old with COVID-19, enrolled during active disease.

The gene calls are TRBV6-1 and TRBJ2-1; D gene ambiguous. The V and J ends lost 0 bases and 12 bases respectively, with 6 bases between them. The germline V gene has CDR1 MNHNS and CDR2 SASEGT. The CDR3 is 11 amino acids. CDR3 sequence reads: CASSEAYRQFF. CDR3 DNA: TGTGCCAGCAGTGAAGCGTATAGGCAGTTCTTC.

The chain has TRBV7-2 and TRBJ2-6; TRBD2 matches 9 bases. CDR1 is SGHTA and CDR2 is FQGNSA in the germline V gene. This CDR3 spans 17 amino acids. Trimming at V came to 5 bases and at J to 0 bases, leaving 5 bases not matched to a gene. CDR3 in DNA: TGTGCCAGCAGCCGCGGGGGGGGAACCTCTGGGGCCAACGTCCTGACTTTC. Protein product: CASSRGGGTSGANVLTF.

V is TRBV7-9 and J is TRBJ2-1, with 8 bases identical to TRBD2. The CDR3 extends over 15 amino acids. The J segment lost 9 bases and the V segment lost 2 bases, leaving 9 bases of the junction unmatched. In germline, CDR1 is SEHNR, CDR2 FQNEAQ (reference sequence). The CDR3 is CASSLRGGSGSEQFF. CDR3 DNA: TGTGCCAGCAGCTTACGGGGGGGTAGTGGGTCTGAGCAGTTCTTC.

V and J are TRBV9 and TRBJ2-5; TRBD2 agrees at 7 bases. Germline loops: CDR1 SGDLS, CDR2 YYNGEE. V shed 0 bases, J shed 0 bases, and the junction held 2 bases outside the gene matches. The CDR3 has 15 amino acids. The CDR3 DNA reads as TGTGCCAGCAGCGTAGCCGGGGGGAACCAAGAGACCCAGTACTTC. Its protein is CASSVAGGNQETQYF.

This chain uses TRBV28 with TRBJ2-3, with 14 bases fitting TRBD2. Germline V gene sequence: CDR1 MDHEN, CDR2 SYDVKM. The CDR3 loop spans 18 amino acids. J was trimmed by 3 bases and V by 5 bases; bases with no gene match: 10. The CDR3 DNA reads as TGTGCCAGCAGTACCCTACCGGGACTAGCGGGAGTAACAGATACGCAGTATTTT. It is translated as CASSTLPGLAGVTDTQYF. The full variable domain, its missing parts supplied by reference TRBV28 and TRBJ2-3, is DVKVTQSSRYLVKRTGEKVFLECVQDMDHENMFWYRQDPGLGLRLIYFSYDVKMKEKGDIPEGYSVSREKKERFSLILESASTNQTSMYLCASSTLPGLAGVTDTQYFGPGTRLTVL.

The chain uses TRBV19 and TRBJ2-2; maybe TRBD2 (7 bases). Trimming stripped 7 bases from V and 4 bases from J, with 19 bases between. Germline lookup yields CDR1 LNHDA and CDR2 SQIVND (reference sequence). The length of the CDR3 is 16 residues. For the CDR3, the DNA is TGTGCCAGTAAACCGGGGGGCGGGAGTTCCACCGGGGAGCTGTTTTTT. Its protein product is CASKPGGGSSTGELFF.

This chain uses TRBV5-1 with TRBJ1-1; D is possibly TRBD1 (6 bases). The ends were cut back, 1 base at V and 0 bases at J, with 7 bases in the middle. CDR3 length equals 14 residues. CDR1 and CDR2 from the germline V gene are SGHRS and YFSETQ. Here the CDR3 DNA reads TGCGCCAGCAGCTTGACAGGGATGAACACTGAAGCTTTCTTT. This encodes CASSLTGMNTEAFF.

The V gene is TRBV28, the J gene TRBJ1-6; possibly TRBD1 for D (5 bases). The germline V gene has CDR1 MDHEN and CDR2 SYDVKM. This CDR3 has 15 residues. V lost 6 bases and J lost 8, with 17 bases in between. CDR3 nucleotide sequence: TGTGCCAGCAGGGGCACCGGGGGGTTGGATTCACCCCTCCACTTT. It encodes CASRGTGGLDSPLHF.

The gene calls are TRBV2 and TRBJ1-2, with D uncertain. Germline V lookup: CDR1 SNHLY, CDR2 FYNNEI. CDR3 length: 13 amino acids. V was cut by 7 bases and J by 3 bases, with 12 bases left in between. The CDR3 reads CASTLLSDYGYTF. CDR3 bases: TGTGCCAGCACTCTTCTGTCCGACTATGGCTACACCTTC.

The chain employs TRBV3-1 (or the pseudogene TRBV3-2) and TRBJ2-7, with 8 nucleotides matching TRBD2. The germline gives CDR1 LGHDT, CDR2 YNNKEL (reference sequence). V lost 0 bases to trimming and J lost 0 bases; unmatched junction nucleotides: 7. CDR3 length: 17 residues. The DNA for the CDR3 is TGTGCCAGCAGCCAAGAGGGCGGGAGGCCGAGCTCCTACGAGCAGTACTTC. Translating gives CASSQEGGRPSSYEQYF.

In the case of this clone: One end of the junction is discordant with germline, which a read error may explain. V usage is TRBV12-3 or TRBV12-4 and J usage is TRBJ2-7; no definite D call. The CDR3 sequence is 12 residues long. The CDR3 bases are TGTGCCAGCAGCTTAGGAGCCTACGAGCAGTACTTC. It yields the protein CASSLGAYEQYF.

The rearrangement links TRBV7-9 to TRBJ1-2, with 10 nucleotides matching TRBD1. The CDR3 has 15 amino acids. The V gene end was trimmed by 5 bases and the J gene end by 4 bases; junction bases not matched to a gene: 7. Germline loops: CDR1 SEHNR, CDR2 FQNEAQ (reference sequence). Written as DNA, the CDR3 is TGTGCCAGCAGCCAGCTGACAGGGGGCGTCTATGGCTACACCTTC. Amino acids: CASSQLTGGVYGYTF.

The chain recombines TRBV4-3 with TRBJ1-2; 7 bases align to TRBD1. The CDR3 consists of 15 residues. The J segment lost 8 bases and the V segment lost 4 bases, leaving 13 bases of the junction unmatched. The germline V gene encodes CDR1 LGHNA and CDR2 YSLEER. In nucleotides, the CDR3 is TGCGCCAGCAGCCCGCAGACAGGGTGGGTCTTCGGCTACACCTTC. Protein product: CASSPQTGWVFGYTF.

In nucleotides, the CDR3 is TGTGCCAGCAGTCCAGGCACAGATACGCAGTATTTT. Protein sequence: CASSPGTDTQYF. V is TRBV6-6 and J is TRBJ2-3; D is unresolved. CDR1 is MNHNY and CDR2 is SVGAGI in the germline V gene (reference sequence). The CDR3 has 12 residues. Trimming left V 5 bases short and J 1 base short, with 4 bases between.

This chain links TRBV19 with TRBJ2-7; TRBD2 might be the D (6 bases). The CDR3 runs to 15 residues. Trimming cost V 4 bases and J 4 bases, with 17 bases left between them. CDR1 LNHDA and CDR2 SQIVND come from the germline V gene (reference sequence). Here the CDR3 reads CASSTPGARTYEQYF. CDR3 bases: TGTGCCAGTAGTACCCCGGGAGCCAGGACTTACGAGCAGTACTTC.

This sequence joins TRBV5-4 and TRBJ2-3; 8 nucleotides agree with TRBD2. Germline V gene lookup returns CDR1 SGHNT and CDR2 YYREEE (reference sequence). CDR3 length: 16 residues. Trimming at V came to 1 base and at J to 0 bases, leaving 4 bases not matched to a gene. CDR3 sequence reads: CASSLYLAGSTDTQYF. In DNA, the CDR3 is TGTGCCAGCAGCTTGTACCTAGCGGGTAGCACAGATACGCAGTATTTT.

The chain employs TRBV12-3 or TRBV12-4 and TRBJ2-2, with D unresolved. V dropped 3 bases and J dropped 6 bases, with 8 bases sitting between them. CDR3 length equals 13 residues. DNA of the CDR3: TGTGCCAGCAGTTTGAAAGCGTCCGGGGAGCTGTTTTTT. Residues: CASSLKASGELFF.